These 23 T cell receptor beta chains share one sample of origin, sequenced in a study of primary melanoma T cells and metastatic recurrence. Measured with immunoSEQ multiplex PCR; TCRdb has only the in-frame clones, and not every one. Of approximately 640 clones listed, roughly 70% are singletons. Material: melanoma tumor tissue. These receptors were taken from a human donor with melanoma.

This clone was observed a single time. This chain links TRBV5-1 with TRBJ2-6; no clear D. The CDR3 is 16 amino acids. Trimming shortened V by 0 bases and J by 0 bases, and 7 bases separated the two germline ends. The germline CDR1 and CDR2 sequences are SGHRS and YFSETQ. CDR3 sequence (DNA): TGCGCCAGCAGCTTGGGGCAGAACTCTGGGGCCAACGTCCTGACTTTC. Encoded protein: CASSLGQNSGANVLTF.

The chain recombines TRBV11-3 with TRBJ1-4; the D is unclear. With 2 bases removed from V and 4 bases from J, the gap between germline ends came to 11 bases. The germline V gene has CDR1 SGHNT and CDR2 YENEEA. The CDR3 runs to 15 residues. CDR3 in DNA: TGTGCCAGCAGCTTACGACCGATAATTAATGAAAAACTGTTTTTT. This encodes CASSLRPIINEKLFF.

This clone showed up just a few times. V usage is TRBV11-3 and J usage is TRBJ1-4, with D possibly being TRBD1 (5 bases). V lost 3 bases to trimming and J lost 4 bases, with 12 bases between them. There are 15 residues in the CDR3. Germline V gives CDR1 SGHNT, CDR2 YENEEA. The CDR3 spells CASSLDTGLNEKLFF. CDR3 DNA: TGTGCCAGCAGCTTGGATACAGGCCTTAATGAAAAACTGTTTTTT.

This chain links TRBV6-4 with TRBJ2-7; 12 bases line up with TRBD2. Germline CDR1 is MRHNA and CDR2 is SNTAGT. With V trimmed by 8 bases and J by 0 bases, 2 bases remained unmatched. The CDR3 has 14 amino acids. CDR3 protein: CASASGGASYEQYF. The CDR3 coding sequence is TGTGCCAGCGCTAGCGGGGGGGCCTCCTACGAGCAGTACTTC.

The J gene is TRBJ2-1, the V gene TRBV7-7; 15 bases map to TRBD2. Unmatched junction bases numbered 6, after V lost 5 bases and J lost 10 bases. The CDR3 loop spans 15 amino acids. Germline V gene lookup returns CDR1 SSHAT and CDR2 FNYEAQ (reference sequence). CDR3 DNA sequence: TGTGCCAGCAGCGTGGGACTAGCGGGGGGTCACGAGCAGTTCTTC. Its translation: CASSVGLAGGHEQFF.

The chain uses TRBV6-8 and TRBJ1-1; D perhaps matches TRBD1 (5 bases). CDR1 is MNHGY, CDR2 SAAAGT, per germline. V dropped 2 bases and J dropped 1 base, with 17 bases sitting between them. CDR3 size: 17 residues. The CDR3 here is CASSYLKGQGSNTEAFF. The CDR3 DNA is TGTGCCAGCAGTTACCTTAAAGGTCAGGGATCGAACACTGAAGCTTTCTTT.

The V call is TRBV1, the J call TRBJ2-7; TRBD1, as called in the table, went unchecked against the DNA. TRBV1 is a pseudogene locus. The CDR3 sequence is 15 residues long. CDR3 nucleotide sequence: TGCGCCAGCAGCTCCCGGAGGGGGCTAGGCTACGAGCAGTACTTC. This gives the protein CASSSRRGLGYEQYF.

V and J are TRBV14 and TRBJ1-1; D unresolved. Trimming left V 6 bases short and J 5 bases short, with 10 bases between. The CDR3 is 12 residues long. The V gene's germline CDR1 is SGHDN and CDR2 FVKESK. The CDR3 sequence: CASRHLGTEAFF. The CDR3 DNA follows: TGTGCCAGCAGGCACCTGGGGACTGAAGCTTTCTTT.

V and J are TRBV9 and TRBJ1-4, with 7 positions matching TRBD1. Trimming removed 7 bases from V and 1 base from J; junction bases left unmatched: 22. The CDR3 totals 20 residues. CDR1 and CDR2 (germline): SGDLS, YYNGEE. The CDR3 sequence: CASARRVTGRRGITNEKLFF. The CDR3 DNA is TGTGCCAGCGCTCGGAGGGTGACAGGGCGTCGTGGAATAACTAATGAAAAACTGTTTTTT.

The chain uses TRBV19 and TRBJ2-1; 13 bases align to TRBD2. The CDR3 covers 11 residues. Germline V gives CDR1 LNHDA, CDR2 SQIVND (reference sequence). Trimming at V came to 10 bases and at J to 14 bases, leaving 5 bases not matched to a gene. The CDR3 DNA sequence: TGTGCCACCGGGACTAGCGGGGTAGAGTTCTTC. It specifies CATGTSGVEFF.

This clone was seen once. The chain combines TRBV6-8 with TRBJ2-1; the D gene is possibly TRBD1 (5 bases). The CDR3 has 14 residues. Germline CDR1 and CDR2: MNHGY and SAAAGT. Trimming removed 7 bases at V and 1 base at J, with 11 bases between. The CDR3 is CASKRGRSYNEQFF. The CDR3 bases are TGTGCCAGCAAAAGGGGCAGGTCCTACAATGAGCAGTTCTTC.

This rearrangement joins TRBV12-5 to TRBJ1-6; D possibly corresponds to TRBD1 (5 bases). Per the germline V gene, CDR1 is LGHNT and CDR2 is FRNRAP. CDR3 size: 15 residues. The CDR3 region is CASSQLDGGNSPLHF. DNA of the CDR3: TGTGCCAGCTCTCAACTGGACGGGGGAAATTCACCCCTCCACTTT. Full variable domain (remainder filled in from reference TRBV12-5 and TRBJ1-6): DARVTQTPRHKVTEMGQEVTMRCQPILGHNTVFWYRQTMMQGLELLAYFRNRAPLDDSGMPKDRFSAEMPDATLATLKIQPSEPRDSAVYFCASSQLDGGNSPLHFGNGTRLTVT.

This clone occurred a few times. The CDR3 spells CASSLYRQNKYF. CDR3 in DNA: TGTGCCAGCAGTTTATATCGGCAGAATAAGTACTTC. The chain has TRBV28 and TRBJ2-7; D remains ambiguous. Germline lookup yields CDR1 MDHEN and CDR2 SYDVKM. The CDR3 is 12 amino acids. Trimming took 1 base from V and 11 from J, leaving 12 bases between them.

This clone has only one observation. This rearrangement joins TRBV7-1 to TRBJ2-7; 7 nucleotides match TRBD1. Being an ORF, TRBV7-1 has a function that is uncertain. The CDR3 contains 13 residues. The V and J ends lost 5 bases and 2 bases, in that order; junction bases with no gene match: 3. Here the CDR3 DNA reads TGTGCCAGCAGCCCCGACAGGGCCTACGAGCAGTACTTC. Translation: CASSPDRAYEQYF.

This chain links TRBV11-3 with TRBJ1-5, with TRBD1 identical over 7 bases. V shed 4 bases and J 0 bases; nucleotides not matched to a gene: 3. From germline, CDR1 is SGHNT and CDR2 YENEEA. This CDR3 contains 15 residues. The CDR3: CASSSGQASNQPQHF. The CDR3 region has the DNA TGTGCCAGCAGCTCAGGACAGGCTAGCAATCAGCCCCAGCATTTT.

Here the CDR3 reads CASHYRGSSYNEQFF. As DNA, the CDR3 is TGTGCCAGCCATTACAGGGGCAGCTCCTACAATGAGCAGTTCTTC. This chain connects TRBV6-8 to TRBJ2-1; 7 bases map to TRBD1. The junction had 7 bases not matched to a gene; V was cut back by 8 bases and J by 0 bases. The CDR3 is made up of 15 amino acids. The germline V gene encodes CDR1 MNHGY and CDR2 SAAAGT.

Comment on this clone: One end of the junction varies from germline; a read error may be responsible. The rearrangement joins TRBV19 to TRBJ1-5; 8 bases line up with TRBD1. CDR1 LNHDA and CDR2 SQIVND come from the germline V gene (reference sequence). CDR3 length: 14 residues. The CDR3 sequence: CASNLGQGLQLQHF. The DNA of the CDR3 is TGTGCCAGTAACCTAGGACAGGGTCTCCAGCTCCAGCATTTT. Based on the CDR3 plus reference TRBV19 and TRBJ1-5, the full variable domain is DGGITQSPKYLFRKEGQNVTLSCEQNLNHDAMYWYRQDPGQGLRLIYYSQIVNDFQKGDIAEGYSVSREKKESFPLTVTSAQKNPTAFYLCASNLGQGLQLQHFGDGTRLSIL.

The genes are TRBV23-1 and TRBJ2-1; D unresolved. TRBV23-1 is treated as an ORF (open reading frame) with a function not yet certain. CDR3 length: 14 residues. V lost 6 bases to trimming and J lost 8 bases, with 17 bases between them. The CDR3, as DNA: TGCGCCAGCAGCCAAGAATTTAGGAGCGATGAGCAGTTCTTC. Its translation: CASSQEFRSDEQFF.

The V call is TRBV7-8, the J call TRBJ2-3; 7 bases agree with TRBD2. Germline loops: CDR1 SGHVS, CDR2 FQNEAQ. The CDR3 has 18 residues. J lost 2 bases, V lost 2 bases, and 13 bases had no gene match. The CDR3 loop is CASSLRGGRSGHTDTQYF. Written as DNA, the CDR3 is TGTGCCAGCAGCTTACGGGGAGGGAGAAGCGGGCACACAGATACGCAGTATTTT.

The chain recombines TRBV6-8 with TRBJ2-3; D is unresolved. Per germline, CDR1 MNHGY and CDR2 SAAAGT. The germline V and J ends were trimmed by 4 bases and 3 bases, with 14 bases remaining between them. The CDR3 has 15 amino acids. The CDR3 region has the DNA TGTGCCAGCAGTTGGATGGGTGGCCGAACAGATACGCAGTATTTT. Translated: CASSWMGGRTDTQYF.

This rearrangement joins TRBV7-4 to TRBJ2-7; 7 nucleotides align to TRBD1. The V gene's germline CDR1 is SGHVT and CDR2 SQSDAQ. With V trimmed by 5 bases and J by 0 bases, 7 bases remained unmatched. CDR3 size: 15 residues. The CDR3 region is CASSHRQGPSYEQYF. CDR3 nucleotide sequence: TGTGCCAGCAGCCATCGACAGGGCCCCTCCTACGAGCAGTACTTC. Using reference TRBV7-4 and TRBJ2-7 for the parts outside the CDR3, the full variable domain is GAGVSQSPRYKVAKRGRDVALRCDSISGHVTLYWYRQTLGQGSEVLTYSQSDAQRDKSGRPSGRFSAERPERSVSTLKIQRTEQGDSAVYLCASSHRQGPSYEQYFGPGTRLTVT.

The chain employs TRBV6-8 and TRBJ2-7; D might be TRBD1 (5 bases). Per the germline V gene, CDR1 is MNHGY and CDR2 is SAAAGT. The CDR3 consists of 14 residues. Trimming cost V 0 bases and J 4 bases, with 10 bases left between them. The CDR3 DNA sequence: TGTGCCAGCAGTTACTCGAAGGACAATTACGAGCAGTACTTC. Its translation is CASSYSKDNYEQYF.

In nucleotides, the CDR3 is TGTGCCAGCAGCCAGCTAGCGGGGGGACCAGATACGCAGTATTTT. Its translation is CASSQLAGGPDTQYF. The chain uses TRBV6-9 and TRBJ2-3; TRBD2 agrees at 11 bases. The CDR3 has 15 amino acids. Per germline, CDR1 MNHGY and CDR2 SVAAGI. J was trimmed by 4 bases and V by 6 bases; bases with no gene match: 6.